Following are 32 T cell receptor beta chains from one sample sequenced in a study of identical twins. TCRdb itself ran the 5' RACE reads through MiXCR, one entry per CDR3 protein. The sample shows approximately 500,000 distinct CDR3 sequences, around 24% of them seen only once. These data were also reused for a study on T cells expressing NK-cell markers.

Sequencing used CD4+ T cells sorted from blood. The origin of the receptors is a woman aged 18-30 years in good health.

The chain links TRBV6-1 to TRBJ2-7; TRBD1 aligns across 9 bases. Germline V CDR1 and CDR2: MNHNS, SASEGT. The CDR3 totals 15 residues. V shed 6 bases and J 3 bases; nucleotides not matched to a gene: 9. The CDR3 is CASRARLGQGYEQYF. CDR3 nucleotide sequence: TGTGCCAGCAGAGCCCGCCTGGGACAGGGCTACGAGCAGTACTTC.

A few counts support this clonotype. This chain connects TRBV7-9 to TRBJ2-3; D not certain. The germline CDR1 and CDR2 sequences are SEHNR and FQNEAQ (reference sequence). CDR3 length equals 11 residues. V shed 7 bases and J shed 5 bases, with 7 bases lying between them. The CDR3 loop reads CASTQRDTQYF. CDR3 bases: TGTGCCAGCACCCAGAGAGATACGCAGTATTTT.

V gene TRBV6-5 combines with J gene TRBJ2-1, with D hard to call. Per the germline V gene, CDR1 is MNHEY and CDR2 is SVGAGI. The CDR3 is made up of 11 amino acids. V was pared by 8 bases and J by 6 bases, with 8 bases between. CDR3 sequence (DNA): TGTGCCAGCGTGGCTAGCAATGAGCAGTTCTTC. It translates to CASVASNEQFF.

J is TRBJ2-7 and V is TRBV5-1; 11 bases match TRBD2. The V and J ends lost 0 bases and 8 bases, in that order; junction bases with no gene match: 7. CDR3 size: 15 residues. Germline V gene sequence: CDR1 SGHRS, CDR2 YFSETQ. DNA for the CDR3: TGCGCCAGCAGCTTGGTAGGGCTAGCGGGGGGCCAGCAGTACTTC. Translation: CASSLVGLAGGQQYF.

This chain connects TRBV12-3 or TRBV12-4 to TRBJ1-1, with D perhaps matching TRBD1 (6 bases). Deletions cut 7 bases from V and 3 bases from J, with 21 bases between. There are 16 residues in the CDR3. DNA for the CDR3: TGTGCCAGCACCGGAAAAGGCCGTACAGGGCACACTGAAGCTTTCTTT. It specifies CASTGKGRTGHTEAFF.

The rearrangement joins TRBV20-1 to TRBJ2-3; D call uncertain. Germline V lookup: CDR1 DFQATT, CDR2 SNEGSKA (reference sequence). Trimming shortened V by 4 bases and J by 4 bases, and 12 bases separated the two germline ends. The CDR3 has 13 residues. The CDR3 bases are TGCAGTGCTATTGGGAAGGTCGCAGATACGCAGTATTTT. Translation: CSAIGKVADTQYF.

The V call is TRBV27, the J call TRBJ2-6; D is undetermined. V lost 4 bases and J 4 bases, leaving 14 bases between the germline ends. The CDR3 has 16 residues. The germline V gene encodes CDR1 MNHEY and CDR2 SMNVEV (reference sequence). The DNA of the CDR3 is TGTGCCAGCAGTTCTCCGTGGTCTACCGGGGCCAACGTCCTGACTTTC. Protein: CASSSPWSTGANVLTF.

The rearrangement joins TRBV25-1 to TRBJ2-5, with D possibly TRBD1 on 5 matching bases. Looked up from germline, CDR1 is MGHDK and CDR2 is SYGVNS. V dropped 4 bases and J dropped 5 bases, with 8 bases sitting between them. CDR3 length: 12 residues. The CDR3 protein is CASSAGFETQYF. The CDR3 nucleotides read TGTGCCAGCAGTGCAGGGTTTGAGACCCAGTACTTC.

This chain connects TRBV3-1 to TRBJ2-5; 7 bases match TRBD1. This CDR3 region has 14 residues. Trimming at V came to 1 base and at J to 6 bases, leaving 5 bases not matched to a gene. Germline CDR1 is LGHDT and CDR2 is YNNKEL (reference sequence). The CDR3 spells CASSQASGGKTQYF. As DNA, the CDR3 is TGTGCCAGCAGCCAAGCTTCAGGGGGTAAGACCCAGTACTTC.

This chain uses TRBV15 with TRBJ1-2, with D tentatively TRBD1 (6 bases). V was clipped by 7 bases and J by 4 bases, with 10 bases between them. This CDR3 is built from 12 residues. The germline V gene encodes CDR1 LNHNV and CDR2 YYDKDF (reference sequence). The chain's CDR3 is CATKGGAYGYTF. The CDR3 bases are TGTGCCACCAAGGGGGGAGCCTATGGCTACACCTTC.

At least ten counts were recorded for this clonotype. A read error may produce the germline difference seen at one junction end. This chain links TRBV2 with TRBJ2-3, with D hard to call. The germline V gene encodes CDR1 SNHLY and CDR2 FYNNEI. The CDR3 covers 11 residues. The CDR3 protein is CASSETDTQYF. Written as DNA, the CDR3 is TGCGCCAGCAGTGAGACAGATACGCAGTATTTT.

This clonotype was counted only a few times. The chain joins TRBV29-1 to TRBJ1-1; TRBD1 agrees at 8 bases. Germline V lookup: CDR1 SQVTM, CDR2 ANQGSEA. The V segment lost 7 bases and the J segment 1 base; nucleotides outside the gene matches: 5. The CDR3 length is 13 residues. The DNA for the CDR3 is TGCAGCGGGACAGGGATTGGGAACACTGAAGCTTTCTTT. It encodes CSGTGIGNTEAFF.

The chain combines TRBV20-1 with TRBJ1-5; 8 positions match TRBD1. J lost 6 bases, V lost 0 bases, and 7 bases had no gene match. Germline loops: CDR1 DFQATT, CDR2 SNEGSKA (reference sequence). The CDR3 spans 15 residues. The CDR3 DNA reads TGCAGTGCTAGAGATCCCACAGGGGGGGGTCAGCCCCAGCATTTT. Its protein product is CSARDPTGGGQPQHF.

The chain has TRBV20-1 and TRBJ2-3, with a tentative D call TRBD2 (6 bases). The CDR3 extends over 12 amino acids. Germline values: CDR1 DFQATT, CDR2 SNEGSKA (reference sequence). The ends were cut back, 6 bases at V and 6 bases at J, with 13 bases in the middle. CDR3 sequence: CSATPSGDTQYF. CDR3 coding DNA: TGCAGTGCCACTCCAAGCGGGGATACGCAGTATTTT.

This clonotype was seen a handful of times. The DNA for the CDR3 is TGTGCCAGCAGTGAAGCGCTCGGAGGGGGAGAGACCCAGTACTTC. Translating gives CASSEALGGGETQYF. This rearrangement joins TRBV6-1 to TRBJ2-5; either TRBD1 or TRBD2 may fit D (6 bases each). The CDR3 runs to 15 residues. Germline lookup yields CDR1 MNHNS and CDR2 SASEGT. The germline V and J ends were trimmed by 0 bases and 4 bases, with 12 bases remaining between them.

This clonotype was seen more than once but under ten times. The chain has TRBV12-3 or TRBV12-4 and TRBJ2-7; D may correspond to TRBD1 or TRBD2 (7 bases each). The V end lost 5 bases, the J end lost 0 bases, and 14 bases lay between the germline ends. CDR3 length: 15 amino acids. The CDR3 protein is CASSPQGRASYEQYF. For the CDR3, the DNA is TGTGCCAGCAGTCCACAGGGGAGGGCCTCCTACGAGCAGTACTTC.

This clonotype occurred a few times. The chain has TRBV20-1 and TRBJ1-1; 7 positions agree with TRBD1. J was trimmed by 0 bases and V by 5 bases; bases with no gene match: 6. This CDR3 comprises 14 residues. CDR1 DFQATT and CDR2 SNEGSKA come from the germline V gene (reference sequence). The DNA of the CDR3 is TGCAGTGCTGGGGGGGACAGATTGAACACTGAAGCTTTCTTT. It specifies CSAGGDRLNTEAFF.

The genes are TRBV5-5 and TRBJ2-3, with 8 bases identical to TRBD2. Germline V gene data show CDR1 as SGHKS and CDR2 as YYEKEE (reference sequence). This CDR3 contains 15 residues. Trimming cost V 3 bases and J 4 bases; bases outside gene matches: 7. The CDR3 loop is CASSSFSGIADTQYF. The DNA of the CDR3 is TGTGCCAGCAGCTCCTTTAGCGGGATAGCAGATACGCAGTATTTT. Drawing the rest from reference TRBV5-5 and TRBJ2-3, the complete variable domain is DAGVTQSPTHLIKTRGQQVTLRCSPISGHKSVSWYQQVLGQGPQFIFQYYEKEERGRGNFPDRFSARQFPNYSSELNVNALLLGDSALYLCASSSFSGIADTQYFGPGTRLTVL.

The chain joins TRBV5-6 to TRBJ2-5; 9 nucleotides line up with TRBD2. Per the germline V gene, CDR1 is SGHDT and CDR2 is YYEEEE. V was pared by 4 bases and J by 1 base, with 5 bases of the junction left unmatched. The length of the CDR3 is 15 residues. The CDR3 sequence: CASSRSGGLQETQYF. Here the CDR3 DNA reads TGTGCCAGCAGCAGAAGCGGGGGGCTCCAAGAGACCCAGTACTTC. Based on the CDR3 plus reference TRBV5-6 and TRBJ2-5, the full variable domain is DAGVTQSPTHLIKTRGQQVTLRCSPKSGHDTVSWYQQALGQGPQFIFQYYEEEERQRGNFPDRFSGHQFPNYSSELNVNALLLGDSALYLCASSRSGGLQETQYFGPGTRLLVL.

The V gene is TRBV20-1, the J gene TRBJ2-5, with 8 bases matching TRBD2. Trimming at V came to 4 bases and at J to 5 bases, leaving 9 bases not matched to a gene. The CDR3 consists of 14 residues. From germline, CDR1 is DFQATT and CDR2 SNEGSKA (reference sequence). CDR3 nucleotide sequence: TGCAGTGCTATTCCAGCGGGGGCCCCGGAGACCCAGTACTTC. Protein: CSAIPAGAPETQYF.

This chain joins TRBV3-1 and TRBJ1-2; 7 bases are shared with TRBD1. The CDR3 totals 16 residues. Germline CDR1 LGHDT, CDR2 YNNKEL (reference sequence). J gave up 8 bases and V 0 bases, and 12 bases lay outside the gene matches. The CDR3 here is CASSQDGQVSSKGYTF. The DNA for the CDR3 is TGTGCCAGCAGCCAAGATGGACAGGTTAGCAGTAAGGGCTACACCTTC.

The gene calls are TRBV7-2 and TRBJ2-3; TRBD1 matches at 9 bases. This CDR3 is 17 amino acids long. The trim removed 6 bases at V and 0 bases at J, leaving 10 bases unmatched. Per germline, CDR1 SGHTA and CDR2 FQGNSA. The CDR3 spells CASRRHGTGISTDTQYF. CDR3 in DNA: TGTGCCAGCAGGCGGCACGGGACAGGGATTAGCACAGATACGCAGTATTTT.

This clonotype showed up just a few times. CDR3 sequence (DNA): TGCGCCAGCAGCCAAGAGTACCGCGGGAGGTCCTGGGCCCAAGAGACCCAGTACTTC. This codes for CASSQEYRGRSWAQETQYF. The chain employs TRBV4-3 and TRBJ2-5, with TRBD2 matching over 8 bases. This CDR3 is built from 19 residues. V trimming: 0 bases; J trimming: 1 base; junction bases outside the gene matches: 13. CDR1 is LGHNA, CDR2 YSLEER, per germline.

This clonotype was seen a handful of times. The rearrangement joins TRBV4-3 to TRBJ2-7; TRBD1 aligns across 7 bases. Trimming removed 4 bases from V and 6 bases from J; junction bases left unmatched: 12. This CDR3 comprises 15 residues. Germline V gene sequence: CDR1 LGHNA, CDR2 YSLEER. This chain's CDR3 is CASSLGPRQGIEQYF. The CDR3 bases are TGCGCCAGCAGCCTAGGACCGCGACAGGGTATCGAGCAGTACTTC.

CDR3 sequence reads: CASTFSGGSYNEQFF. CDR3 DNA sequence: TGTGCCAGCACGTTTAGCGGGGGTTCCTACAATGAGCAGTTCTTC. The rearrangement joins TRBV9 to TRBJ2-1, with 9 bases aligning to TRBD2. Trimming at V came to 6 bases and at J to 1 base, leaving 5 bases not matched to a gene. CDR1 and CDR2 (germline): SGDLS, YYNGEE. There are 15 residues in the CDR3.

This clonotype has only one observation. This rearrangement joins TRBV6-2 or TRBV6-3 to TRBJ2-1; TRBD1 matches 9 bases. The V and J ends lost 10 bases and 8 bases, in that order; junction bases with no gene match: 12. Germline lookup yields CDR1 MNHEY and CDR2 SVGEGT. CDR3 length equals 14 residues. The CDR3 reads CAMRGTGKDHEQFF. For the CDR3, the DNA is TGTGCCATGCGAGGGACAGGGAAAGACCATGAGCAGTTCTTC.

This clonotype was detected a few times. V gene TRBV3-1 combines with J gene TRBJ2-1; D perhaps matches TRBD2 (6 bases). Germline assignment: CDR1 LGHDT and CDR2 YNNKEL (reference sequence). The CDR3 has 16 residues. V lost 3 bases to trimming and J lost 4 bases, with 16 bases between them. For the CDR3, the DNA is TGTGCCAGCAGCCATAACCCCCGGGGAGGATACAATGAGCAGTTCTTC. It translates to CASSHNPRGGYNEQFF.

This clonotype was counted a few times. The V gene is TRBV3-1, the J gene TRBJ2-3; no clear D. This CDR3 has 14 residues. The ends were cut back, 2 bases at V and 2 bases at J, with 8 bases in the middle. The germline gives CDR1 LGHDT, CDR2 YNNKEL (reference sequence). CDR3 DNA: TGTGCCAGCAGCCAACTTCCAGACACAGATACGCAGTATTTT. The encoded protein is CASSQLPDTDTQYF.

CDR3 DNA: TGCAGTGCCTTACCCCGACAGGTGAGCGAGCAGTACTTC. Residues: CSALPRQVSEQYF. The chain carries TRBV20-1 and TRBJ2-7, with D possibly TRBD1 on 6 matching bases. Trimming took off 6 bases at V and 6 bases at J, with 18 bases between the two ends. The CDR3 is 13 residues long. Germline CDR1 DFQATT, CDR2 SNEGSKA (reference sequence).

CDR3 coding DNA: TGTGCTAGTGGAAAGGCTTATTTCCAGTACTTC. Its translation: CASGKAYFQYF. The chain combines TRBV12-5 with TRBJ2-5; the D is unclear. Germline-derived CDR1 and CDR2 are LGHNT and FRNRAP. The CDR3 is 11 amino acids. Deletions cut 6 bases from V and 10 bases from J, with 12 bases between.

V and J are TRBV11-2 and TRBJ2-2; D tentatively reads TRBD1 or TRBD2 (5 bases each). The germline gives CDR1 SGHAT, CDR2 FQNNGV. V was trimmed by 5 bases and J by 0 bases, leaving 19 bases between them. The CDR3 totals 18 residues. The CDR3 reads CASSRLARGAANTGELFF. In DNA, the CDR3 is TGTGCCAGCAGCCGATTAGCTAGGGGAGCGGCGAACACCGGGGAGCTGTTTTTT.

The CDR3 DNA follows: TGTGCCAGCAGCCTACGGATGCGCGGCTCCTACAATGAGCAGTTCTTC. This translates into CASSLRMRGSYNEQFF. The chain is built from TRBV7-9 and TRBJ2-1; D remains unclear. CDR1 is SEHNR, CDR2 FQNEAQ, per germline (reference sequence). V was trimmed by 5 bases and J by 0 bases, leaving 14 bases between them. The length of the CDR3 is 16 residues.